This T cell receptor (beta chain) was identified in a study of PD-1 blockade in mismatch repair-deficient tumors (TCRdb year 2017). Broadly, across the study: Between late 2013 and September 2016, approximately 90 consecutive patients with over ten mismatch repair-deficient cancer types, all previously treated and progressing, were enrolled in the trial. Deep sequencing of TCR CDR3 regions was used to track tumor-associated T cell clones in peripheral blood of patients responding to PD-1 blockade. Study-level results and caveats: After pembrolizumab, tumor-resident clones, which were often undetectable in blood before treatment, expanded rapidly and then contracted, generally ahead of radiologic responses.

Mismatch repair deficiency in every enrolled patient was established by polymerase chain reaction or immunohistochemistry. Three patients who responded to pembrolizumab therapy underwent TCR sequencing. In the phase II trial, pembrolizumab PD-1 blockade was tested prospectively in advanced mismatch repair-deficient cancers, no matter which tissue of origin the cancers came from. Peripheral blood T cell samples were serially collected before and at multiple times after PD-1 blockade was started. The timing of each blood sample was reported as weeks after the first dose of pembrolizumab. Libraries came from the immunoSEQ multiplex PCR assay. The table comes from immuneACCESS by way of TCRdb, which keeps in-frame sequences with V and J called. Part of the clones is missing from these tables; in studies checked, under half for an unresolved V gene and the rest for unknown reasons. The sample data list 55,000 to 85,000 clones, and approximately 78% of these were observed just once. In total, the top ten clones hold roughly 6% of the sample.

This clone has just one count. The antigen this receptor binds is unknown. No qualities accompany the bases; no much larger clone lies one base away. The material was peripheral blood, obtained 2 weeks after starting pembrolizumab. This clonotype was obtained from an adult with mismatch repair-deficient cancer.

CDR3 protein: CASSTRGSDTQYF. The nucleotides are TGTGCCAGCTCAACCAGAGGGTCAGATACGCAGTATTTT. This chain joins TRBV18 to TRBJ2-3; the D region possibly corresponds to TRBD2 (5 bases align). Taken from the germline V gene, the CDR1 and CDR2 loops are KGHSH and LQKENI. Cut back by 5 bases and 4 bases, the V and J ends lie 10 bases apart. Spanning cysteine to phenylalanine, the CDR3 consists of 13 amino acids. Here the CDR3 DNA is all that survives: 39 bases in frame from base 1.